This is a list of T cell receptor beta chains from one sample in a study of prognosis after radiotherapy for stage I lung cancer. Each CDR3 protein is one row after TCRdb ran MiXCR on the multiplex PCR reads. Of around 25,000 distinct CDR3 sequences detected, under 40% appear once; the ten largest clones hold roughly 60%. The sequencing here drew on PBMCs, taken before or after stereotactic body radiation therapy (not recorded which). The receptor source for this set is a donor over 45 with non-small cell lung cancer. Both conserved end residues are part of each CDR3. The D gene is left open where the match is weak. Only some rows state a clone size, as once, few, many or a class for expanded clones.

>NA|TRBV19|many|TRBJ2-5
CASRHSGQQETQYF
TGTGCCAGTAGGCATTCAGGACAGCAAGAGACCCAGTACTTC
>NA|TRBV20-1|many|TRBJ1-5
CSARVGGGHQKPQHF
TGCAGTGCTAGAGTAGGTGGGGGGCATCAAAAGCCCCAGCATTTT
>NA|TRBV27|NA|TRBJ1-5
CASSRSGRAAKAF
TGTGCCAGCAGTCGCTCGGGCAGGGCTGCGAAGGCATTT
>NA|TRBV7-9|many|TRBJ1-1
CASSLVESTEAFF
TGTGCCAGCAGCTTAGTGGAAAGCACTGAAGCTTTCTTT
>NA|TRBV6-1|NA|TRBJ1-2
CASSDSGTPNYGYTF
TGTGCCAGCAGTGATTCCGGGACTCCTAACTATGGCTACACCTTC
>TRBD2|TRBV27|many|TRBJ2-1
CASSSQGLAGVHNEQFF
TGTGCCAGCAGTTCCCAGGGGCTAGCGGGAGTCCACAATGAGCAGTTCTTC
>NA|TRBV2|many|TRBJ1-3
CASSERERNTIYF
TGTGCCAGCAGTGAACGCGAACGAAACACCATATATTTT
>NA|TRBV27|medium-sized|TRBJ2-2
CASSLRAEVTGELFF
TGTGCCAGCAGTTTGAGGGCCGAGGTTACCGGGGAGCTGTTTTTT
>NA|TRBV6-5|many|TRBJ1-5
CASSYRGQSNQPQHF
TGTGCCAGCAGTTACAGGGGTCAGAGCAATCAGCCCCAGCATTTT
>NA|TRBV6-5|NA|TRBJ1-1
CPSSYWAEAFF
TGTCCCAGCAGTTACTGGGCTGAAGCTTTCTTT
>TRBD2|TRBV7-9|many|TRBJ2-6
CASSLETSGRLRANVLTF
TGTGCCAGCAGCTTAGAAACTAGCGGGAGGTTAAGGGCCAACGTCCTGACTTTC
>NA|TRBV11-3|NA|TRBJ1-1
CASSLGDTTEAFF
TGTGCCAGCAGCTTAGGGGACACCACTGAAGCTTTCTTT
>NA|TRBV4-2|many|TRBJ1-5
CASSQGVGSGNQPQHF
TGTGCCAGCAGCCAAGGGGTAGGGAGTGGAAATCAGCCCCAGCATTTT
>TRBD2|TRBV20-1|many|TRBJ2-1
CSGRGGRGNEQFF
TGCAGTGGGCGGGGCGGGAGGGGAAATGAGCAGTTCTTC
>NA|TRBV27|NA|TRBJ2-1
CASSFTLGMNEQFF
TGTGCCAGCAGTTTCACCCTAGGAATGAATGAGCAGTTCTTC
>NA|TRBV6-1|NA|TRBJ1-4
CASSESPTLLFF
TGTGCCAGCAGTGAAAGTCCGACTTTACTGTTTTTT
>TRBD2|TRBV12-3/TRBV12-4|medium-sized|TRBJ2-2
CASSSSLAGGPTGELFF
TGTGCCAGCAGTTCCAGTCTAGCGGGAGGGCCGACCGGGGAGCTGTTTTTT
>TRBD2|TRBV11-3|many|TRBJ2-7
CASSPPQLAGDGEQYF
TGTGCCAGCAGCCCCCCTCAGCTAGCGGGAGACGGCGAGCAGTACTTC
>NA|TRBV11-3|many|TRBJ2-3
CASSVPGEDTQYF
TGTGCCAGCAGCGTCCCCGGTGAGGATACGCAGTATTTT
>TRBD1|TRBV18|many|TRBJ1-2
CASSPDRAGYTF
TGTGCCAGCTCACCCGACAGGGCGGGCTACACCTTC
>TRBD2|TRBV27|NA|TRBJ2-7
CASSSRVAGAGHEQYF
TGTGCCAGCAGTTCCCGGGTAGCGGGAGCAGGCCACGAGCAGTACTTC
>NA|TRBV28|once|TRBJ1-1
CASSFGETMNTEAFF
TGTGCCAGCAGTTTCGGTGAGACAATGAACACTGAAGCTTTCTTT
>NA|TRBV19|NA|TRBJ1-5
CASSMGQIRNQPQHF
TGTGCCAGTAGTATGGGGCAGATCCGCAATCAGCCCCAGCATTTT
>TRBD2|TRBV4-2|few|TRBJ2-5
CASSQDPGRGTQYF
TGTGCCAGCAGCCAAGATCCAGGGAGGGGGACCCAGTACTTC
>NA|TRBV6-1|NA|TRBJ1-2
CASSATGRPAGYTF
TGTGCCAGTTCCGCCACCGGGAGGCCGGCGGGCTACACCTTC
>NA|TRBV6-2/TRBV6-3|NA|TRBJ1-2
CATVPLTGYGYTF
TGTGCCACCGTACCCCTCACAGGTTATGGCTACACCTTC
>NA|TRBV6-4|once|TRBJ1-6
CASSESSVEDNSPLHF
TGTGCCAGCAGTGAATCCTCAGTGGAGGATAATTCACCCCTCCACTTT
>NA|TRBV2|NA|TRBJ1-1
CASSRRGYTEALF
TGTGCCAGCAGTCGCCGCGGGTACACTGAAGCTTTATTT
>NA|TRBV25-1|NA|TRBJ2-2
CASMAQTNTGELFF
TGTGCCAGCATGGCACAGACGAACACCGGGGAGCTGTTTTTT
>NA|TRBV2|few|TRBJ2-2
CASSRRATSTGELFF
TGTGCCAGCAGCCGTCGGGCTACGAGCACCGGGGAGCTGTTTTTT
>TRBD2|TRBV7-2|many|TRBJ2-2
CASSLLGGPLPGELFF
TGTGCCAGCAGCTTACTGGGAGGGCCGCTACCCGGGGAGCTGTTTTTT
>TRBD1|TRBV29-1|NA|TRBJ2-1
CIAEGARGPGEQFF
TGCATCGCCGAGGGGGCCAGGGGGCCCGGTGAGCAGTTCTTC
>NA|TRBV5-5|many|TRBJ1-1
CASSWAGTVNTEAFF
TGTGCCAGCAGCTGGGCGGGGACGGTGAACACTGAAGCTTTCTTT
>TRBD2|TRBV24-1|NA|TRBJ2-3
CATSDGLAGEADTQYF
TGTGCCACCAGTGATGGGCTAGCGGGAGAGGCAGATACGCAGTATTTT
>TRBD2|TRBV20-1|many|TRBJ2-1
CSVPGTRYNEQFF
TGCAGTGTCCCCGGGACTAGGTATAATGAGCAGTTCTTC
>TRBD2|TRBV12-3/TRBV12-4|many|TRBJ2-1
CASSLSGIYNEQFF
TGTGCCAGCAGTCTAAGCGGGATCTACAATGAGCAGTTCTTC
>NA|TRBV5-5|many|TRBJ1-2
CASSRGGISGYGYTF
TGTGCCAGCAGCCGAGGGGGGATTTCAGGCTATGGCTACACCTTC
>NA|TRBV6-4|NA|TRBJ2-1
CASSYSAPTYNEQFF
TGTGCCAGCAGTTACTCTGCACCTACCTACAATGAGCAGTTCTTC
>TRBD2|TRBV10-2|many|TRBJ2-3
CASSTGTTYTQYF
TGCGCCAGCAGTACCGGGACTACATATACGCAGTATTTT